The source of this TCR beta chain is a study of shared clonotypes between healthy human individuals (dated by TCRdb to 2019 to 2021). About the study as a whole: The cohort comprised a couple of women and a few men aged 18 to 49 years. For each donor, CD4 naive and CD4 memory were each run on three plates, CD8 naive on two plates, and CD8 memory on one plate. To estimate repertoire size and how much clonotypes are shared between individuals, the study performed deep sequencing of blood TCR repertoires from 4 to 6 healthy adults. To increase sequencing depth and limit assay-specific biases, TCR repertoire library preparation and sequencing were carried out by different laboratories using diverse techniques. Each donor's leukapheresis produced roughly between about 0.9 and 9.5 billion PBMCs.

TCR CDR3 regions were amplified from genomic DNA by multiplex PCR using the deep immunoSEQ assay. For each cell subset, the extracted genomic DNA was distributed evenly across all wells of several immunoSEQ 96-well plates, and each plate served as one replicate. For sorted subsets, about 200 ng genomic DNA, equal to 30,000 to 35,000 T cell genomes, was loaded into each replicate PCR. Purified libraries were quantified with a Qubit 3.0 fluorometer, sized on a Bioanalyzer 2100, and re-quantified with the KAPA Library Quantification kit. Each immunoSEQ 96-well plate was sequenced on its own single-read 150-cycle Illumina NextSeq 550 flow cell. In the source study's methods: Because the immunoSEQ output held only junctional sequences and lacked quality scores, the filtering could not match the filtering applied to full-length reads. To assign V/J genes and CDR3, sequences were annotated against IMGT germline references using PyIR, a Python wrapper for IgBLAST v1.9. Reads with weak V/J assignments (E-value above 1e-6), missing CDR3, stop codons, out-of-frame junctions, or ambiguous translated residues were removed. A V3J clonotype was defined by an identical inferred V gene, J gene, and CDR3 amino acid sequence. The percentage overlap between two repertoires was calculated by dividing the number of shared unique clonotypes by the size of the smaller repertoire. Richness of each repertoire was evaluated using RTK rarefaction, the Chao1 estimator, and Recon v2.1 estimates of unobserved clonotypes. For all TCRbeta clonotypes obtained by the gDNA method from several donors, generation probabilities were computed with OLGA. TCRdb limited this immuneACCESS table to in-frame rearrangements with V and J called. A share of clones is missing; checked studies link under half to unresolved V genes, and the rest is unexplained. The V and J calls and clone size come from that table; D and trimming were worked out from the DNA. The sample yields roughly 640,000 clones; roughly 70% were counted once. Together, the top ten hold about 1.8% of the sample.

Healthy HIV-negative adults with no recently reported acute infections or vaccinations were included as donors. All donors were Caucasian adults living in Nashville, Tennessee, USA. CD4+ T cells were enriched by magnetic negative selection, after which naive cells were positively selected on CD45RA and the negative fraction was taken as the memory subset. After blood collection by leukapheresis, PBMCs were isolated using Ficoll-Histopaque density gradient centrifugation and then cryopreserved in the vapor phase of liquid nitrogen. Purity and quantity of every magnetically sorted T cell population were checked by analytical flow cytometry. Genomic DNA was isolated from each sorted fraction and quantified by UV absorbance on a Nanodrop 2000c. With respect to this clone: Its antigen is still unknown. Base qualities were left out, and no much larger clone turns up one base away.

CDR3 length: 12 amino acids, cysteine to phenylalanine. The sequence is cut down to CDR3 DNA, 36 bases in frame from base 1. The trim is 0 bases for V and 9 bases for J, with a gap of 9 bases between the germline ends. CDR1 SGHRS and CDR2 YFSETQ were looked up in the germline V gene. Study-wide findings and limitations: Higher generation probabilities were observed for clonotypes shared by all four sorted-subset donors than for non-shared clonotypes. Sharing across several donors was observed for approximately 5% of naive CD4, about 4% of naive CD8, 2% to 2.5% of memory CD4, and less than 0.45% of memory CD8 clonotypes. Only blood was sampled, and tissue TCR repertoires likely differ from those in blood. Because the study included only a small number of donors, the genetic and exposure-history diversity represented was limited. Estimated clonotype richness was generally larger for naive than for memory subsets. Rarefaction of sorted-subset datasets indicated incomplete sequencing despite the large sequencing depth. Pairwise subsampling indicated that sequencing depth was expected to affect the degree of clonotype sharing among donors.

The receptor's source is a woman in her twenties or thirties in good health. Sequencing was done on a sample of memory CD4+ T cells sorted from blood. Taken with the paper, the label for cell subset or site translates to: CD45RA-negative fraction. Recombination joined TRBV5-1 with TRBJ1-1, with the D gene not confidently named. The DNA reads TGCGCCAGCAGCTTGGGAACAGAGAAAGCTTTCTTT. It translates as CASSLGTEKAFF. The CDR3 plus the reference TRBV5-1 and TRBJ1-1 genes for the other parts give the full variable domain: KAGVTQTPRYLIKTRGQQVTLSCSPISGHRSVSWYQQTPGQGLQFLFEYFSETQRNKGNFPGRFSGRQFSNSRSEMNVSTLELGDSALYLCASSLGTEKAFFGQGTRLTVV.